Below, 23 T cell receptor beta chains from the same sample are listed, as sequenced in a study of regulatory T cells in long-lasting Graves disease. Sequencing libraries for TCR beta were prepared with iRepertoire HTBI primers and Arm-PCR of CDR3 regions. Using its own MiXCR run on the multiplex PCR reads, TCRdb lists one record per CDR3 protein. In the table there are fewer than 600,000 distinct CDR3 sequences, approximately 22% of which are singletons. Specified time point: persistent/refractory GD, antithyroid drugs over 5 years with positive TRAb. Scientists built the TCR library using RNA that was extracted from PBMCs. Here the sequenced sample was peripheral blood mononuclear cells (PBMCs), taken when the disease was refractory, from a patient treated with antithyroid drugs. The receptors were sampled from a female donor with Graves disease.

V usage is TRBV11-3 and J usage is TRBJ2-7, with 7 bases fitting TRBD1. Looked up from germline, CDR1 is SGHNT and CDR2 is YENEEA. V lost 6 bases to trimming and J lost 1 base; unmatched junction nucleotides: 3. The length of the CDR3 is 13 residues. The DNA of the CDR3 is TGTGCCAGCAGTGGGACAGTATCCTACGAGCAGTACTTC. Translating it yields CASSGTVSYEQYF.

This chain links TRBV6-1 with TRBJ2-4; perhaps TRBD1 as D (5 bases). The V gene lost 8 bases and the J gene lost 7 bases, with 15 bases spanning the gap. This CDR3 is 13 amino acids long. The germline gives CDR1 MNHNS, CDR2 SASEGT. The CDR3 nucleotides read TGTGCCAGCGGATTTGACAGAGGTAACATTCAGTACTTC. Protein: CASGFDRGNIQYF.

The chain links TRBV20-1 to TRBJ1-1; D possibly corresponds to TRBD1 (5 bases). CDR1 is DFQATT and CDR2 is SNEGSKA in the germline V gene (reference sequence). The V gene lost 6 bases and the J gene lost 3 bases, with 17 bases spanning the gap. This CDR3 spans 14 amino acids. The DNA of the CDR3 is TGCAGTGCCTCCCAAGGGGTTGGGGACACTGAAGCTTTCTTT. Residues: CSASQGVGDTEAFF.

This clonotype was observed at least ten times. This rearrangement joins TRBV7-2 to TRBJ1-2; the match to TRBD1 covers 10 bases. The CDR3 covers 16 residues. Germline loops: CDR1 SGHTA, CDR2 FQGNSA. V was clipped by 5 bases and J by 6 bases; unmatched bases: 12. CDR3 nucleotides: TGTGCCAGCAGCCTACCTCCCGGGACAGGGGAAGATGGCTACACCTTC. As protein: CASSLPPGTGEDGYTF.

Turning to this clonotype: A much larger clone lies one base from this, so it may be a read error. The gene calls are TRBV12-5 and TRBJ2-7; the D is unclear. Trimming took 5 bases from V and 8 from J, leaving 7 bases between them. Germline lookup yields CDR1 LGHNT and CDR2 FRNRAP. The CDR3 totals 10 residues. This CDR3 reads CASGTAKQYF. As DNA, the CDR3 is TGTGCTAGTGGTACAGCCAAGCAGTACTTC.

This sequence joins TRBV6-5 and TRBJ2-6; unclear D gene. The CDR3 loop spans 15 amino acids. Germline loops: CDR1 MNHEY, CDR2 SVGAGI. Deletions cut 4 bases from V and 2 bases from J, with 9 bases between. Here the CDR3 DNA reads TGTGCCAGCAGTTCCGGCTCCACTGGGGCCAACGTCCTGACTTTC. Residues: CASSSGSTGANVLTF.

The chain couples TRBV12-3 or TRBV12-4 to TRBJ2-2; possibly TRBD2 for D (7 bases). Trimming took off 3 bases at V and 3 bases at J, with 14 bases between the two ends. The CDR3 spans 16 residues. CDR3: CASSFGGRSDTGELFF. The CDR3, as DNA: TGTGCCAGCAGTTTCGGGGGGCGATCGGACACCGGGGAGCTGTTTTTT.

The chain has TRBV20-1 and TRBJ2-1, with D hard to call. Trimming pared 3 bases from V and 6 bases from J, leaving 9 bases between. CDR1 is DFQATT and CDR2 is SNEGSKA in the germline V gene (reference sequence). The CDR3 length is 12 residues. This CDR3 is CSARSLVNEQFF. The CDR3 nucleotides read TGCAGTGCTAGGTCTCTAGTCAATGAGCAGTTCTTC.

This clonotype was observed a few times. The rearrangement links TRBV30 to TRBJ1-4; D gene unclear. Deletions cut 0 bases from V and 8 bases from J, with 7 bases between. Germline CDR1 GTSNPN, CDR2 SVGIG (reference sequence). There are 12 residues in the CDR3. As DNA, the CDR3 is TGTGCCTGGAGTGTAAGAGGAGAAAAACTGTTTTTT. It yields the protein CAWSVRGEKLFF.

The chain uses TRBV6-1 and TRBJ2-1; 8 bases are a match to TRBD2. J lost 3 bases, V lost 1 base, and 17 bases had no gene match. CDR3 length: 20 residues. Germline V lookup: CDR1 MNHNS, CDR2 SASEGT. Here the CDR3 DNA reads TGTGCCAGCAGTGAAGGAAGGGCGGGCGGGGGGCTGTCAGGCTACAATGAGCAGTTCTTC. It is translated as CASSEGRAGGGLSGYNEQFF.

This clonotype was seen many times. The chain uses TRBV2 and TRBJ1-6; D gene unclear. Germline assignment: CDR1 SNHLY and CDR2 FYNNEI. The CDR3 totals 14 residues. V lost 2 bases and J lost 8, with 10 bases in between. CDR3 loop: CASSEFRSDSPLHF. CDR3 sequence (DNA): TGTGCCAGCAGTGAATTCAGGTCGGATTCACCCCTCCACTTT. The full variable domain, its missing parts supplied by reference TRBV2 and TRBJ1-6, is EPEVTQTPSHQVTQMGQEVILRCVPISNHLYFYWYRQILGQKVEFLVSFYNNEISEKSEIFDDQFSVERPDGSNFTLKIRSTKLEDSAMYFCASSEFRSDSPLHFGNGTRLTVT.

This clonotype was picked up a small number of times. The chain couples TRBV11-2 to TRBJ2-1, with D unresolved. Between the trimmed V and J ends, which lost 2 bases and 2 bases, there was a span of 13 bases. Germline V gene data show CDR1 as SGHAT and CDR2 as FQNNGV. The CDR3 is made up of 16 amino acids. This CDR3 reads CASSLIDEVAYNEQFF. The CDR3 DNA is TGTGCCAGCAGCTTAATAGATGAAGTAGCCTACAATGAGCAGTTCTTC.

Details on this clonotype: A single base separates this from a much larger clone, so it may be a read error. This chain uses TRBV2 with TRBJ1-2; no clear D gene. The CDR3 contains 13 residues. Germline CDR1 is SNHLY and CDR2 is FYNNEI. CDR3 in amino acids: CTSSGIQHYGYTF. The DNA of the CDR3 is TGTACCAGCAGTGGAATACAGCACTATGGCTACACCTTC.

The sample holds a few counts of this clonotype. The chain combines TRBV6-2 or TRBV6-3 with TRBJ1-2; no firm D call. Trimming took 0 bases from V and 3 from J, leaving 11 bases between them. The CDR3 has 15 amino acids. Germline loops: CDR1 MNHEY, CDR2 SVGEGT. CDR3 sequence (DNA): TGTGCCAGCAGTTACTCGGCTCTCGGCTACTATGGCTACACCTTC. Amino acids: CASSYSALGYYGYTF.

The chain links TRBV3-1 to TRBJ2-7; 15 nucleotides match TRBD2. The germline V gene has CDR1 LGHDT and CDR2 YNNKEL (reference sequence). The trim removed 7 bases at V and 6 bases at J, leaving 4 bases unmatched. This CDR3 has 14 amino acids. CDR3 sequence (DNA): TGTGCCAGCATCCAGGGACTAGCGGGGGGCGAGCAGTACTTC. Amino acids: CASIQGLAGGEQYF.

In regard to this clonotype: A clone one base away is much larger, so this may be a read error. CDR3 loop: CSVEAGAGGFF. As DNA, the CDR3 is TGCAGCGTTGAAGCTGGGGCAGGGGGATTCTTT. V usage is TRBV29-1 and J usage is TRBJ1-1; TRBD1 matches at 7 bases. The CDR3 runs 11 residues. Germline loops: CDR1 SQVTM, CDR2 ANQGSEA. J gave up 14 bases and V 1 base, and 7 bases lay outside the gene matches.

Of note for this clonotype: The conserved closing phenylalanine or tryptophan is absent in this CDR3, likely reflecting a read error. The chain uses TRBV28 and TRBJ2-7, with D unresolved. The germline V gene encodes CDR1 MDHEN and CDR2 SYDVKM. This CDR3 comprises 16 residues. CDR3 nucleotides: TGTGCCGGCAGTTTCCATCTTGGGCTTCTCTCCTACGAGCAGTACCTC. It encodes CAGSFHLGLLSYEQYL.

In its sample, this clonotype was seen many times. The rearrangement links TRBV27 to TRBJ1-6, with D possibly TRBD1 on 6 matching bases. V lost 5 bases and J lost 4, with 15 bases in between. The CDR3 has 16 residues. Germline values: CDR1 MNHEY, CDR2 SMNVEV (reference sequence). This CDR3 reads CASSRDPQGYNSPLHF. DNA for the CDR3: TGTGCCAGCAGTCGCGACCCCCAGGGGTATAATTCACCCCTCCACTTT.

This clonotype was found a few times. This chain connects TRBV4-1 to TRBJ1-2; TRBD1 might be the D (5 bases). The CDR3 is 14 residues long. Germline V gives CDR1 MGHRA, CDR2 YSYEKL. V gave up 1 base and J gave up 4 bases, with 10 bases separating them. The CDR3 nucleotides are TGCGCCAGCAGCCAAGTTTTAGGGGCCTATGGCTACACCTTC. Its protein product is CASSQVLGAYGYTF.

The gene calls are TRBV20-1 and TRBJ2-5, with TRBD2 identical over 9 bases. The CDR3 sequence is 15 residues long. V dropped 6 bases and J dropped 5; count of bases not matched to a gene: 13. Per the germline V gene, CDR1 is DFQATT and CDR2 is SNEGSKA (reference sequence). The CDR3 DNA reads as TGCAGTGCCCAAATTTGGCGGGAGGGCCTGGAGACCCAGTACTTC. This translates into CSAQIWREGLETQYF.

The V gene is TRBV7-9, the J gene TRBJ1-2; D might be TRBD1 (5 bases). The length of the CDR3 is 13 residues. Germline-derived CDR1 and CDR2 are SEHNR and FQNEAQ (reference sequence). V shed 5 bases and J shed 6 bases, with 13 bases lying between them. The CDR3 spells CASSVGTEDGYTF. CDR3 DNA sequence: TGTGCCAGCAGCGTCGGGACGGAGGATGGCTACACCTTC.

V usage is TRBV19 and J usage is TRBJ2-4; the D gene is possibly TRBD2 (5 bases). Germline V CDR1 and CDR2: LNHDA, SQIVND (reference sequence). The length of the CDR3 is 19 residues. Trimming left V 5 bases short and J 0 bases short, with 23 bases between. CDR3 bases: TGTGCCAGTAGTCCCGGGCGGGTGATCGAAAACCCAGCCAAAAACATTCAGTACTTC. It encodes CASSPGRVIENPAKNIQYF.

The table lists this clonotype with a few counts. The chain employs TRBV4-1 and TRBJ2-7, with 8 bases matching TRBD1. The junction had 2 bases not matched to a gene; V was cut back by 1 base and J by 3 bases. CDR1 MGHRA and CDR2 YSYEKL come from the germline V gene. There are 14 residues in the CDR3. The CDR3 region is CASSQVDRDYEQYF. For the CDR3, the DNA is TGCGCCAGCAGCCAAGTGGACAGGGACTACGAGCAGTACTTC.